The 17 T cell receptor beta chains below come from one sample, sequenced in a study of shared clonotypes between healthy human individuals (dated by TCRdb to 2018 to 2021). Preparation of the library involved the immunoSEQ multiplex PCR assay. Imported from immuneACCESS, the table was reduced by TCRdb to in-frame sequences with V and J called. These copies leave out some clones; in studies compared against another copy, an unresolved V gene accounts for under half, and the cause of the remainder is not known. The sample table contains about 2,200,000 clones; only one count was recorded for 93% of them. Roughly 1.7% of the sample lies in the top ten. CD8 naive samples were obtained by positive selection for CCR7 among CD45RO-negative cells, yielding a CD45RA+CCR7+ population from which TemRA cells were excluded. Sequencing was performed on naive CD8+ T cells from PBMCs. What the cell subset or site label conveys for this sample: CD45RA+CCR7+. The receptor source for this set is a man between 18 and 29 years old in good health. Some clones in this sample may be carry-over from other donors' samples.

The chain carries TRBV19 and TRBJ2-1, with 9 bases matching TRBD2. Germline V CDR1 and CDR2: LNHDA, SQIVND (reference sequence). The CDR3 extends over 17 amino acids. Trimming took 8 bases from V and 8 from J; bases not matched to a gene: 19. The CDR3 nucleotides read TGTGCCAGTTCCTCGGGCCTAGCGGGATTAAGAGGGGATGAGCAGTTCTTC. Its protein is CASSSGLAGLRGDEQFF.

V and J are TRBV6-5 and TRBJ2-3; TRBD1 matches 9 bases. Germline V gene data show CDR1 as MNHEY and CDR2 as SVGAGI. The trim removed 4 bases at V and 5 bases at J, leaving 10 bases unmatched. This CDR3 contains 16 residues. CDR3 sequence reads: CASSSTDRGVGDTQYF. DNA for the CDR3: TGTGCCAGCAGTTCGACGGACAGGGGCGTCGGAGATACGCAGTATTTT.

This clone was seen a single time. The chain has TRBV12-5 and TRBJ2-5; D is uncertain. The CDR3 has 14 residues. Between the trimmed V and J ends, which lost 5 bases and 5 bases, there was a span of 15 bases. Germline CDR1 LGHNT, CDR2 FRNRAP. The CDR3 reads CASGLDTVGETQYF. The CDR3 DNA follows: TGTGCTAGTGGTCTAGACACCGTGGGGGAGACCCAGTACTTC.

The J gene is TRBJ2-3, the V gene TRBV30, with D perhaps assigned TRBD1 or TRBD2 (5 bases each). There are 12 residues in the CDR3. Trimming took 5 bases from V and 6 from J, leaving 12 bases between them. Germline lookup yields CDR1 GTSNPN and CDR2 SVGIG (reference sequence). CDR3 residues: CAWQFRDDTQYF. CDR3 bases: TGTGCCTGGCAGTTCCGGGACGATACGCAGTATTTT.

CDR3 nucleotide sequence: TGTGCCAGCTTCCGCCGGGACAGGGGGCCGAGTACGCAGTATTTT. This gives the protein CASFRRDRGPSTQYF. This chain links TRBV27 with TRBJ2-3; 12 bases are a match to TRBD1. J lost 8 bases, V lost 8 bases, and 11 bases had no gene match. The CDR3 runs 15 residues. The germline gives CDR1 MNHEY, CDR2 SMNVEV (reference sequence).

V usage is TRBV9 and J usage is TRBJ2-1; D ambiguous. The CDR3 length is 16 residues. Germline loops: CDR1 SGDLS, CDR2 YYNGEE. V lost 3 bases to trimming and J lost 7 bases, with 20 bases between them. Written as DNA, the CDR3 is TGTGCCAGCAGCGCCCGAGAATTGAGCGCGTGGAATGAGCAGTTCTTC. Protein sequence: CASSARELSAWNEQFF. The full variable domain, with the rest looked up from reference TRBV9 and TRBJ2-1, is DSGVTQTPKHLITATGQRVTLRCSPRSGDLSVYWYQQSLDQGLQFLIQYYNGEERAKGNILERFSAQQFPDLHSELNLSSLELGDSALYFCASSARELSAWNEQFFGPGTRLTVL.

This rearrangement joins TRBV7-8 to TRBJ1-2; D remains ambiguous. Looked up from germline, CDR1 is SGHVS and CDR2 is FQNEAQ. V was cut by 1 base and J by 5 bases, with 26 bases left in between. CDR3 length: 19 residues. CDR3 protein: CASSLEKRARTGSRYGYTF. The CDR3 region has the DNA TGTGCCAGCAGCTTAGAGAAGAGGGCCCGGACCGGGTCCAGATATGGCTACACCTTC. Full variable domain (rest looked up from reference TRBV7-8 and TRBJ1-2): GAGVSQSPRYKVAKRGQDVALRCDPISGHVSLFWYQQALGQGPEFLTYFQNEAQLDKSGLPSDRFFAERPEGSVSTLKIQRTQQEDSAVYLCASSLEKRARTGSRYGYTFGSGTRLTVV.

V is TRBV6-5 and J is TRBJ1-4, with D unclear. Germline CDR1 reads MNHEY; CDR2 reads SVGAGI. The CDR3 spans 14 residues. Trimming took off 4 bases at V and 4 bases at J, with 10 bases between the two ends. Here the CDR3 DNA reads TGTGCCAGCAGTTCCGACGGGAATAATGAAAAACTGTTTTTT. Protein product: CASSSDGNNEKLFF.

The chain links TRBV4-3 to TRBJ2-2, with D possibly TRBD1 on 6 matching bases. Trimming shortened V by 1 base and J by 4 bases, and 7 bases separated the two germline ends. In germline, CDR1 is LGHNA, CDR2 YSLEER. The CDR3 totals 14 residues. The CDR3 is CASSQGRGTGELFF. The CDR3 bases are TGCGCCAGCAGCCAAGGCAGGGGCACCGGGGAGCTGTTTTTT.

V gene TRBV6-6 combines with J gene TRBJ2-1, with 9 bases identical to TRBD2. Trimming took 6 bases from V and 4 from J; bases not matched to a gene: 4. The CDR3 contains 14 residues. CDR1 and CDR2 from the germline V gene are MNHNY and SVGAGI (reference sequence). The CDR3 spells CASSLAGEYNEQFF. The CDR3 nucleotides read TGTGCCAGCAGCTTAGCGGGAGAGTACAATGAGCAGTTCTTC.

The CDR3: CASRLALAGNEQFF. The CDR3 DNA sequence: TGCGCCAGCAGACTCGCATTGGCGGGCAATGAGCAGTTCTTC. The chain has TRBV5-1 and TRBJ2-1, with D perhaps matching TRBD2 (5 bases). This CDR3 comprises 14 residues. V lost 5 bases and J 6 bases, leaving 15 bases between the germline ends. The germline gives CDR1 SGHRS, CDR2 YFSETQ.

The chain joins TRBV7-3 to TRBJ2-5, with 7 bases identical to TRBD1. The ends lost 4 bases at V and 5 bases at J; junction bases unmatched: 10. The CDR3 runs to 15 residues. Germline CDR1 reads SGHTA; CDR2 reads FQGTGA. The CDR3 nucleotides are TGTGCCAGCAGCTCCAGGGGACAGAGCCCTGAGACCCAGTACTTC. Translating it yields CASSSRGQSPETQYF.

The chain is built from TRBV5-1 and TRBJ2-7; 9 nucleotides match TRBD2. V gave up 0 bases and J gave up 1 base; unmatched junction bases: 8. The CDR3 sequence is 17 residues long. Germline CDR1 and CDR2: SGHRS and YFSETQ. CDR3 loop: CASSLGSLSGSSYEQYF. The CDR3, as DNA: TGCGCCAGCAGCTTGGGTAGCCTTAGCGGGAGTTCCTACGAGCAGTACTTC. The full variable domain, completed using reference TRBV5-1 and TRBJ2-7, is KAGVTQTPRYLIKTRGQQVTLSCSPISGHRSVSWYQQTPGQGLQFLFEYFSETQRNKGNFPGRFSGRQFSNSRSEMNVSTLELGDSALYLCASSLGSLSGSSYEQYFGPGTRLTVT.

The V gene is TRBV7-9, the J gene TRBJ2-7; either TRBD1 or TRBD2 may fit D (5 bases each). Trimming left V 10 bases short and J 5 bases short, with 18 bases between. CDR1 SEHNR and CDR2 FQNEAQ come from the germline V gene (reference sequence). The CDR3 has 13 amino acids. The DNA for the CDR3 is TGTGCCACCGCCGGTGGGGCCGGGGACGAGCAGTACTTC. Encoded protein: CATAGGAGDEQYF.

The chain links TRBV18 to TRBJ2-3; the D gene is possibly TRBD1 (5 bases). The CDR3 is made up of 16 amino acids. Trimming shortened V by 0 bases and J by 5 bases, and 15 bases separated the two germline ends. Germline V gives CDR1 KGHSH, CDR2 LQKENI. CDR3 sequence reads: CASSPPTESIGDTQYF. The DNA for the CDR3 is TGTGCCAGCTCACCACCGACAGAGAGTATTGGAGATACGCAGTATTTT.

J is TRBJ1-2 and V is TRBV27; TRBD1 is a possible D gene (6 bases). The V end lost 6 bases, the J end lost 3 bases, and 11 bases lay between the germline ends. Looked up from germline, CDR1 is MNHEY and CDR2 is SMNVEV (reference sequence). The CDR3 loop spans 13 amino acids. The DNA for the CDR3 is TGTGCCAGCAGATCCACAGGGTACTATGGCTACACCTTC. Protein: CASRSTGYYGYTF.

V usage is TRBV27 and J usage is TRBJ2-7, with D tentatively TRBD1 (6 bases). The germline V gene encodes CDR1 MNHEY and CDR2 SMNVEV (reference sequence). Between the trimmed V and J ends, which lost 7 bases and 3 bases, there was a span of 19 bases. The CDR3 totals 15 residues. CDR3 in DNA: TGTGCCAGCACCCCGCGACGGGACAACATCTACGAGCAGTACTTC. Amino acids: CASTPRRDNIYEQYF.